The 10 T cell receptor beta chains listed next were all sequenced from one sample in a study of cytomegalovirus exposure and HLA in healthy donors. The study ran its PCR with 60 Vbeta and 13 Jbeta primers. Produced via immunoSEQ multiplex PCR; TCRdb's table is partial and in-frame only. Of about 130,000 clones in the sample, 79% were seen once. Sample: PBMCs. These receptors were collected from a man between 40 and 49 years old in good health and CMV-seropositive.

CDR3 DNA sequence: TGTGCCAGCAGCTTAAGCCTGGGACAGCCAATGAACACTGAAGCTTTCTTT. This codes for CASSLSLGQPMNTEAFF. V usage is TRBV21-1 and J usage is TRBJ1-1; TRBD1, as called in the table, went unchecked against the DNA. TRBV21-1 is a pseudogene segment. CDR3 length: 17 amino acids.

This clone has only a few counts. The chain recombines TRBV5-4 with TRBJ1-6; 8 positions match TRBD1. This CDR3 region has 16 residues. V dropped 0 bases and J dropped 5; count of bases not matched to a gene: 4. Per the germline V gene, CDR1 is SGHNT and CDR2 is YYREEE (reference sequence). CDR3 loop: CASSLGRGLDNSPLHF. Here the CDR3 DNA reads TGTGCCAGCAGCTTGGGCAGGGGGCTGGATAATTCACCCCTCCACTTT.

This rearrangement joins TRBV5-1 to TRBJ1-4; no definite D call. The CDR3 covers 13 residues. Trimming removed 1 base at V and 4 bases at J, with 5 bases between. Germline V lookup: CDR1 SGHRS, CDR2 YFSETQ. The CDR3 coding sequence is TGCGCCAGCAGCTTGTTCGGTAATGAAAAACTGTTTTTT. Protein sequence: CASSLFGNEKLFF.

The rearrangement joins TRBV2 to TRBJ2-7, with 7 bases that match TRBD2. The CDR3 loop spans 13 amino acids. V shed 6 bases and J 2 bases; nucleotides not matched to a gene: 4. From germline, CDR1 is SNHLY and CDR2 FYNNEI. CDR3 sequence (DNA): TGTGCCAGCAGGGGAGCGGGGCCCTACGAGCAGTACTTC. Amino acids: CASRGAGPYEQYF.

V usage is TRBV7-6 and J usage is TRBJ2-7; 10 nucleotides align to TRBD2. The CDR3 consists of 19 residues. The V segment lost 5 bases and the J segment 3 bases; nucleotides outside the gene matches: 19. Germline CDR1 SGHVS, CDR2 FNYEAQ. In DNA form, the CDR3 reads TGTGCCAGCAGCCTTGGAGGGACGGAGCGGGAGGGCATCTTCTACGAGCAGTACTTC. Protein: CASSLGGTEREGIFYEQYF. The full variable domain, in which reference TRBV7-6 and TRBJ2-7 provide the parts outside the CDR3, is GAGVSQSPRYKVTKRGQDVALRCDPISGHVSLYWYRQALGQGPEFLTYFNYEAQQDKSGLPNDRFSAERPEGSISTLTIQRTEQRDSAMYRCASSLGGTEREGIFYEQYFGPGTRLTVT.

This chain joins TRBV2 and TRBJ1-5; D ambiguous. CDR3 length: 12 amino acids. V shed 7 bases and J shed 5 bases, with 9 bases lying between them. Germline-derived CDR1 and CDR2 are SNHLY and FYNNEI. The CDR3, as DNA: TGTGCCAGCAACCCCGGGTATCAGCCCCAGCATTTT. Residues: CASNPGYQPQHF. Complete variable domain (other parts from reference TRBV2 and TRBJ1-5): EPEVTQTPSHQVTQMGQEVILRCVPISNHLYFYWYRQILGQKVEFLVSFYNNEISEKSEIFDDQFSVERPDGSNFTLKIRSTKLEDSAMYFCASNPGYQPQHFGDGTRLSIL.

The CDR3 DNA is TGTGCCAGCAGGAGGGCCACGAACACCGGGGAGCTGTTTTTT. Its protein is CASRRATNTGELFF. This rearrangement joins TRBV28 to TRBJ2-2, with D maybe TRBD2 (5 bases). The germline V gene has CDR1 MDHEN and CDR2 SYDVKM. CDR3 length: 14 amino acids. V lost 6 bases and J 0 bases, leaving 8 bases between the germline ends.

This chain links TRBV2 with TRBJ2-2; D is possibly TRBD1 (6 bases). V was pared by 6 bases and J by 5 bases, with 16 bases between. CDR1 and CDR2 (germline): SNHLY, FYNNEI. This CDR3 is 15 amino acids long. The DNA for the CDR3 is TGTGCCAGCAGGAAAGGACAGATAGCTACCGGGGAGCTGTTTTTT. Its translation is CASRKGQIATGELFF.

The rearrangement links TRBV5-1 to TRBJ2-3; TRBD2 matches 11 bases. The CDR3 is made up of 16 amino acids. In germline, CDR1 is SGHRS, CDR2 YFSETQ. The V segment lost 4 bases and the J segment 2 bases; nucleotides outside the gene matches: 6. In DNA form, the CDR3 reads TGCGCCAGCAGCGGGGGACTAGCGGCAATCACAGATACGCAGTATTTT. Translation: CASSGGLAAITDTQYF. The variable domain in full, with the rest retrieved from reference TRBV5-1 and TRBJ2-3, is KAGVTQTPRYLIKTRGQQVTLSCSPISGHRSVSWYQQTPGQGLQFLFEYFSETQRNKGNFPGRFSGRQFSNSRSEMNVSTLELGDSALYLCASSGGLAAITDTQYFGPGTRLTVL.

This clone was seen more than once but under ten times. The CDR3 protein is CATAGYASGTHGEQYF. The CDR3 region has the DNA TGCGCCACTGCTGGTTATGCTAGCGGGACCCACGGCGAGCAGTACTTC. The chain carries TRBV10-2 and TRBJ2-7; 9 bases agree with TRBD2. This CDR3 is built from 16 residues. In germline, CDR1 is WSHSY, CDR2 SAAADI. The trim removed 10 bases at V and 6 bases at J, leaving 19 bases unmatched.